The rows below give T cell receptor beta chains drawn from one sample of a study of T cell changes during pregnancy in multiple sclerosis. The table came from immunoSEQ multiplex PCR; TCRdb's copy has only in-frame clones and leaves some out. The sample has about 62,000 clones; around 93% are singletons. The source was peripheral blood, collected in the second trimester of pregnancy. These receptors were obtained from a female donor in good health, enrolled as a control in a pregnancy study. Both conserved end residues are part of each CDR3. D genes are given only for firm matches. The listing skips clone size in some rows; elsewhere it reads once, few, many or a size class.

TRBJ2-2 | NA | TRBV5-3 | once | TGTGCCAGAAGCTTGGTCTACACCGGGGAGCTGTTTTTT | CARSLVYTGELFF
TRBJ2-7 | TRBD1 | TRBV5-8 | NA | TGTGCCAGTACAGGGGGCGAGCTTCTCATGTTGAGCGAGCAGTACTTC | CASTGGELLMLSEQYF
TRBJ2-1 | NA | TRBV7-2 | NA | TGTGCCAGCAGCCGCTTTGCAGGGGACAATGAGCAGTTCTTC | CASSRFAGDNEQFF
TRBJ2-1 | TRBD2 | TRBV11-3 | NA | TGTGCCAGCAGCTTAGGGGAATCTAGCGGGAGCTCCTACAATGAGCAGTTCTTC | CASSLGESSGSSYNEQFF
TRBJ1-1 | NA | TRBV19 | NA | TGTGCCAGTAGTATCGGACAGCCGAACACTGAAGCTTTCTTT | CASSIGQPNTEAFF
TRBJ2-1 | NA | TRBV11-3 | NA | TGTGCCAGCAGCTTAGGGACTACGCCCGACAATGAGCAGTTCTTC | CASSLGTTPDNEQFF
TRBJ2-1 | NA | TRBV30 | NA | TGTGCCTGGAGTGTAGGGGTAGCCCCCTACAATGAGCAGTTCTTC | CAWSVGVAPYNEQFF
TRBJ2-7 | TRBD1 | TRBV18 | NA | TGTGCCAGCTCATCCTCGACAGGGGCGGACGAGCAGTACTTC | CASSSSTGADEQYF
TRBJ2-3 | NA | TRBV7-2 | NA | TGTGCCAGCAGCTTAACAGGGCTCTCTGGGAATACGCAGTATTTT | CASSLTGLSGNTQYF
TRBJ2-3 | TRBD1 | TRBV5-6 | NA | TGTGCCAGCAGCATGTACAGGGGGTGGACAGATACGCAGTATTTT | CASSMYRGWTDTQYF
TRBJ1-5 | NA | TRBV5-6 | NA | TGTGCCAGCAGCTTAGGACAGACCAATCAGCCCCAGCATTTT | CASSLGQTNQPQHF
TRBJ2-5 | TRBD2 | TRBV10-2 | NA | TGCGCCAGCAGTGAGAGGGTCGGGACTAGCGGGGAGGTGGAGACCCAGTACTTC | CASSERVGTSGEVETQYF
TRBJ2-1 | TRBD2 | TRBV28 | NA | TGTGCCAGCACCAGGACTAGCGGGGGGGGCGATGAGCAGTTCTTC | CASTRTSGGGDEQFF
TRBJ2-5 | TRBD2 | TRBV6-1 | NA | TGTGCCAGCAGATCAGGACTAGCGGGAGAAGAGACCCAGTACTTC | CASRSGLAGEETQYF
TRBJ2-2 | TRBD1 | TRBV25-1 | NA | TGTGCCAGCAGACTCTCAGGGGGATCCGGGGAGCTGTTTTTT | CASRLSGGSGELFF
TRBJ2-1 | TRBD2 | TRBV6-1 | NA | TGTGCCAGCAGTGGCGAACCAGCGGGGGGGAGAAGTGAGCAGTTCTTC | CASSGEPAGGRSEQFF
TRBJ1-5 | NA | TRBV19 | NA | TGTGCCAGTAGTAAGGGGAGCAATCAGCCCCAGCATTTT | CASSKGSNQPQHF
TRBJ1-2 | NA | TRBV6-5 | NA | TGTGCCAGCAGTGCCACAGGATATAACTATGGCTACACCTTC | CASSATGYNYGYTF
TRBJ2-1 | TRBD2 | TRBV15 | NA | TGTGCCACCAGCTCCCGACTAGCGGGCGTCGTCTACAATGAGCAGTTCTTC | CATSSRLAGVVYNEQFF
TRBJ2-1 | NA | TRBV4-2 | NA | TGTGCCAGCAGCCAAGCAATAGGAGGGTATGAGCAGTTCTTC | CASSQAIGGYEQFF
TRBJ2-3 | TRBD1 | TRBV7-3 | NA | TGTGCCAGCAGCCCGGACAGGGGAGGTTATAGAGGAGATACGCAGTATTTT | CASSPDRGGYRGDTQYF
TRBJ1-4 | NA | TRBV7-2 | NA | TGTGCCAGCAGCTTAGCATCAGGGCTAGATGAAAAACTGTTTTTT | CASSLASGLDEKLFF
TRBJ2-3 | NA | TRBV5-6 | NA | TGTGCCAGCAGCTTGGAGCAGGGTACGTACGCAGATACGCAGTATTTT | CASSLEQGTYADTQYF
TRBJ2-1 | TRBD2 | TRBV5-1 | NA | TGCGCCAGCAGCTTGGGCGGGAGGTCCTACAATGAGCAGTTCTTC | CASSLGGRSYNEQFF
TRBJ2-2 | NA | TRBV11-3 | NA | TGTGCCAGCAGCCGAGGGTACACCGGGGAGCTGTTTTTT | CASSRGYTGELFF
TRBJ2-3 | NA | TRBV6-4 | NA | TGTGCCAGCAGCCCCCCAGTGTGTAGCACAGATACGCAGTATTTT | CASSPPVCSTDTQYF